The 17 T cell receptor beta chains listed next were all sequenced from one sample in a study of cytomegalovirus exposure and HLA in healthy donors. The table came from immunoSEQ multiplex PCR; TCRdb's copy has only in-frame clones and leaves some out. The data show about 110,000 clones, about nine tenths seen once. The sequenced sample consisted of PBMCs. These receptors originate from a woman under 30 in good health and CMV-seropositive.

The V and J genes are TRBV27 and TRBJ2-7; TRBD1 matches at 9 bases. The CDR3 is 12 amino acids. Germline CDR1 reads MNHEY; CDR2 reads SMNVEV (reference sequence). V lost 8 bases to trimming and J lost 9 bases; unmatched junction nucleotides: 8. The CDR3 DNA sequence: TGTGCCAGCGGGACAGGGACAAATGGGCAGTACTTC. Amino acids: CASGTGTNGQYF.

The chain recombines TRBV28 with TRBJ2-3, with 7 positions matching TRBD1. Germline-derived CDR1 and CDR2 are MDHEN and SYDVKM. V was pared by 2 bases and J by 2 bases, with 7 bases of the junction left unmatched. The CDR3 totals 16 residues. As DNA, the CDR3 is TGTGCCAGCAGTTTAAGGGACAGCGGCCTCACAGATACGCAGTATTTT. Its protein is CASSLRDSGLTDTQYF.

As to this clone: Other DNA sequences in the sample encode the same CDR3. This rearrangement joins TRBV27 to TRBJ2-3, with D perhaps matching TRBD1 (5 bases). Trimming stripped 4 bases from V and 6 bases from J, with 5 bases between. The length of the CDR3 is 11 residues. Germline loops: CDR1 MNHEY, CDR2 SMNVEV (reference sequence). Written as DNA, the CDR3 is TGTGCCAGCAGTTCAGGGGATACGCAGTATTTT. Protein: CASSSGDTQYF.

The genes are TRBV11-2 and TRBJ2-5; the D gene is possibly TRBD1 (6 bases). V was pared by 3 bases and J by 2 bases, with 13 bases between. The CDR3 runs 15 residues. CDR1 is SGHAT, CDR2 FQNNGV, per germline. CDR3 sequence reads: CASSFTPTGQETQYF. The CDR3 bases are TGTGCCAGCAGCTTTACCCCCACAGGGCAAGAGACCCAGTACTTC.

This chain joins TRBV5-5 and TRBJ2-7; 9 bases fit TRBD2. CDR1 is SGHKS, CDR2 YYEKEE, per germline (reference sequence). After removal of 4 bases from V and 0 bases from J, the junction contained 5 bases not matched to a gene. The CDR3 runs 15 residues. The DNA of the CDR3 is TGTGCCAGCAGCGATAGCGGGGGCATCTCCTACGAGCAGTACTTC. Amino acids: CASSDSGGISYEQYF.

The chain recombines TRBV28 with TRBJ2-2, with D tentatively TRBD2 (6 bases). This CDR3 spans 13 amino acids. Trimming took 3 bases from V and 8 from J, leaving 10 bases between them. Per the germline V gene, CDR1 is MDHEN and CDR2 is SYDVKM. CDR3 region: CASSFGGVGELFF. CDR3 nucleotide sequence: TGTGCCAGCAGTTTCGGAGGGGTTGGGGAGCTGTTTTTT.

The chain uses TRBV5-4 and TRBJ1-1; D possibly corresponds to TRBD1 (6 bases). The CDR3 has 17 residues. The germline V gene encodes CDR1 SGHNT and CDR2 YYREEE (reference sequence). The V end lost 3 bases, the J end lost 6 bases, and 24 bases lay between the germline ends. In DNA, the CDR3 is TGTGCCAGCAGCTCGACGGGACAAGGACGGTATGGGGCTGAAGCTTTCTTT. It specifies CASSSTGQGRYGAEAFF. Full variable domain (remainder filled in from reference TRBV5-4 and TRBJ1-1): ETGVTQSPTHLIKTRGQQVTLRCSSQSGHNTVSWYQQALGQGPQFIFQYYREEENGRGNFPPRFSGLQFPNYSSELNVNALELDDSALYLCASSSTGQGRYGAEAFFGQGTRLTVV.

Regarding this clone: The germline gene is not matched at one end of the junction; a read error may be the cause. CDR3 residues: CASSDQVSGGPSNNEQFF. Written as DNA, the CDR3 is TGCGCCAGCAGTGATCAGGTTAGCGGGGGCCCCTCCAACAATGAGCAGTTCTTC. This chain links TRBV10-1 with TRBJ2-1, with 9 nucleotides matching TRBD2. Germline loops: CDR1 WNHNN, CDR2 SYGVQD (reference sequence). The CDR3 runs 18 residues.

The chain has TRBV7-2 and TRBJ1-1; no clear D gene. Between the trimmed V and J ends, which lost 1 base and 0 bases, there was a span of 6 bases. Germline lookup yields CDR1 SGHTA and CDR2 FQGNSA. The CDR3 has 14 amino acids. The CDR3 bases are TGTGCCAGCAGCTTAGGCTCGGTGAACACTGAAGCTTTCTTT. Protein product: CASSLGSVNTEAFF.

The rearrangement uses TRBV28 and TRBJ1-1; D not resolved. Germline V gives CDR1 MDHEN, CDR2 SYDVKM. Trimming removed 6 bases at V and 11 bases at J, with 19 bases between. The CDR3 loop spans 13 amino acids. The CDR3 DNA reads as TGTGCCAGCAGGGTAAACCTTGAAGGAGGTGCTTTCTTT. Amino acid sequence: CASRVNLEGGAFF.

This clone showed up just once. This chain connects TRBV4-1 to TRBJ2-7; TRBD1 matches 8 bases. The CDR3 has 15 amino acids. The V segment lost 3 bases and the J segment 4 bases; nucleotides outside the gene matches: 8. Germline V gives CDR1 MGHRA, CDR2 YSYEKL. The chain's CDR3 is CASSHTGQAFYEQYF. DNA of the CDR3: TGCGCCAGCAGCCACACGGGACAGGCCTTTTACGAGCAGTACTTC.

This clone was seen just once. This chain links TRBV18 with TRBJ1-2; D unclear. Germline CDR1 and CDR2: KGHSH and LQKENI. V was clipped by 3 bases and J by 2 bases, with 10 bases between them. The CDR3 is 14 amino acids. CDR3 sequence: CASSPESQNYGYTF. The CDR3 DNA sequence: TGTGCCAGCTCACCTGAATCACAGAACTATGGCTACACCTTC. Full variable domain (outside the CDR3, taken from reference TRBV18 and TRBJ1-2): NAGVMQNPRHLVRRRGQEARLRCSPMKGHSHVYWYRQLPEEGLKFMVYLQKENIIDESGMPKERFSAEFPKEGPSILRIQQVVRGDSAAYFCASSPESQNYGYTFGSGTRLTVV.

The V call is TRBV11-1, the J call TRBJ2-7; D perhaps matches TRBD1 (5 bases). Germline CDR1 SGHAT, CDR2 FQDESV (reference sequence). The ends were cut back, 1 base at V and 2 bases at J, with 9 bases in the middle. This CDR3 spans 14 amino acids. The DNA for the CDR3 is TGTGCCAGCAGCTTAGTAGGGGTTGCCTACGAGCAGTACTTC. Amino acids: CASSLVGVAYEQYF.

This clone has a single count. V is TRBV6-6 and J is TRBJ1-1, with D uncertain. The CDR3 length is 15 residues. CDR1 and CDR2 from the germline V gene are MNHNY and SVGAGI (reference sequence). V was trimmed by 2 bases and J by 2 bases, leaving 12 bases between them. The CDR3 DNA is TGTGCCAGCAGTTACGGCGGATTTCGTAACACTGAAGCTTTCTTT. It specifies CASSYGGFRNTEAFF.

The chain recombines TRBV6-1 with TRBJ1-2, with a possible D match to TRBD1 (6 bases). Trimming took 8 bases from V and 8 from J, leaving 15 bases between them. The CDR3 covers 12 residues. The germline V gene has CDR1 MNHNS and CDR2 SASEGT. CDR3 protein: CASLLDSNGYTF. The CDR3 region has the DNA TGTGCCAGCTTATTGGACAGTAACGGCTACACCTTC.

The gene calls are TRBV7-9 and TRBJ1-1, with D hard to call. The CDR3 consists of 15 residues. V gave up 1 base and J gave up 4 bases, with 13 bases separating them. CDR1 is SEHNR, CDR2 FQNEAQ, per germline (reference sequence). In nucleotides, the CDR3 is TGTGCCAGCAGCTTAGAGGGAGGGATGGGCACTGAAGCTTTCTTT. The encoded protein is CASSLEGGMGTEAFF.

The chain has TRBV7-6 and TRBJ2-5; 10 bases align to TRBD2. The CDR3 runs to 15 residues. In germline, CDR1 is SGHVS, CDR2 FNYEAQ. V dropped 8 bases and J dropped 0; count of bases not matched to a gene: 6. DNA of the CDR3: TGTGCCAGCGGAGGCCTAGCGGGGGACCAAGAGACCCAGTACTTC. Its translation is CASGGLAGDQETQYF. The full variable domain, rest sourced from reference TRBV7-6 and TRBJ2-5, is GAGVSQSPRYKVTKRGQDVALRCDPISGHVSLYWYRQALGQGPEFLTYFNYEAQQDKSGLPNDRFSAERPEGSISTLTIQRTEQRDSAMYRCASGGLAGDQETQYFGPGTRLLVL.